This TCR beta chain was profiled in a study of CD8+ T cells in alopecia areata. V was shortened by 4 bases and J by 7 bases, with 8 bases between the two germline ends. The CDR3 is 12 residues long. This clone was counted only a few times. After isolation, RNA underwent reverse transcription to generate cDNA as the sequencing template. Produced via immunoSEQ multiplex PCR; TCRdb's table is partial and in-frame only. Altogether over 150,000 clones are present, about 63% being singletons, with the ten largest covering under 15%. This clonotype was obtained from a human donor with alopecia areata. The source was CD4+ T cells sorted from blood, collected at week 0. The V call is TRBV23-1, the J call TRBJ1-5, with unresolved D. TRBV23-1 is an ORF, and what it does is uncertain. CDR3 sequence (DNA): TGCGCCAGCAGTCGCGACCACCAGCCCCAGCATTTT. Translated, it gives CASSRDHQPQHF.